A single sample is the source of the 9 T cell receptor beta chains below, sequenced in a study of technical replicates of blood from a handful of donors (dated by TCRdb to about 2017). The protocol used for the library was the immunoSEQ multiplex PCR assay. TCRdb retrieved this table from immuneACCESS and kept in-frame rearrangements only. Not all clones are present; in checked studies, unresolved V genes account for under half, and no reason is known for the remainder. Recorded for this sample are 65,000 to 95,000 clones; 97% of them occurred a single time. The ten largest clonotypes hold approximately 0.18% of the sample. The sample comprised T cells isolated from PBMCs. The receptors here all came from a human donor in good health.

J is TRBJ1-2 and V is TRBV27; TRBD1 matches 10 bases. The CDR3 extends over 14 amino acids. Germline-derived CDR1 and CDR2 are MNHEY and SMNVEV (reference sequence). The ends lost 6 bases at V and 4 bases at J; junction bases unmatched: 5. CDR3 DNA sequence: TGTGCCAGCAGCACCGGGACAGGGGCCTATGGCTACACCTTC. Protein product: CASSTGTGAYGYTF.

V usage is TRBV25-1 and J usage is TRBJ2-7; D is unresolved. Deletions cut 6 bases from V and 0 bases from J, with 12 bases between. Germline V gives CDR1 MGHDK, CDR2 SYGVNS. The CDR3 runs to 14 residues. The CDR3: CASSPHAVSYEQYF. CDR3 in DNA: TGTGCCAGCAGCCCACATGCGGTCTCCTACGAGCAGTACTTC.

This clone occurred a few times. The chain recombines TRBV4-1 with TRBJ2-7; 9 bases line up with TRBD1. The CDR3 extends over 14 amino acids. Germline CDR1 is MGHRA and CDR2 is YSYEKL. The ends lost 1 base at V and 2 bases at J; junction bases unmatched: 0. The CDR3 reads CASSQGQGAYEQYF. In DNA, the CDR3 is TGCGCCAGCAGCCAAGGACAGGGGGCCTACGAGCAGTACTTC.

This sequence joins TRBV11-3 and TRBJ2-5; a possible D gene is TRBD2 (5 bases). This CDR3 has 13 residues. The V end was cut by 4 bases, the J end by 3 bases, with 9 bases between. Per the germline V gene, CDR1 is SGHNT and CDR2 is YENEEA. CDR3 bases: TGTGCCAGCAGCTGGCGGGCGAAAGAGACCCAGTACTTC. Protein sequence: CASSWRAKETQYF.

The rearrangement links TRBV5-4 to TRBJ2-1, with 10 bases fitting TRBD2. Germline lookup yields CDR1 SGHNT and CDR2 YYREEE (reference sequence). The CDR3 extends over 15 amino acids. J lost 3 bases, V lost 0 bases, and 0 bases had no gene match. The CDR3 nucleotides are TGTGCCAGCAGCTTGGAGCGGGGGGGCTACAATGAGCAGTTCTTC. As protein: CASSLERGGYNEQFF.

This clone was recorded a few times. This chain links TRBV4-1 with TRBJ1-1; D call uncertain. Looked up from germline, CDR1 is MGHRA and CDR2 is YSYEKL. The germline V and J ends were trimmed by 0 bases and 1 base, with 9 bases remaining between them. The CDR3 totals 15 residues. CDR3 amino acids: CASSQDTRKNTEAFF. CDR3 bases: TGCGCCAGCAGCCAAGACACTAGGAAGAACACTGAAGCTTTCTTT.

The chain joins TRBV27 to TRBJ1-2, with 8 bases aligning to TRBD1. From germline, CDR1 is MNHEY and CDR2 SMNVEV (reference sequence). V lost 5 bases to trimming and J lost 7 bases; unmatched junction nucleotides: 9. The CDR3 is 14 residues long. CDR3 nucleotides: TGTGCCAGCAGTCCCGACAGGGGAATCGGTGGCTACACCTTC. This sequence encodes CASSPDRGIGGYTF.

The CDR3 DNA is TGTGCCAGTAGTATTCTGGCAGGGGGTGTGTACGAGCAGTACTTC. Translated, it gives CASSILAGGVYEQYF. The genes are TRBV19 and TRBJ2-7; 7 nucleotides match TRBD1. The CDR3 length is 15 residues. Germline values: CDR1 LNHDA, CDR2 SQIVND (reference sequence). V was pared by 3 bases and J by 4 bases, with 9 bases of the junction left unmatched.

The chain links TRBV5-5 to TRBJ2-1, with 9 bases aligning to TRBD1. There are 15 residues in the CDR3. J was trimmed by 2 bases and V by 0 bases; bases with no gene match: 0. CDR1 and CDR2 (germline): SGHKS, YYEKEE (reference sequence). In nucleotides, the CDR3 is TGTGCCAGCAGCTTGGGACAGGGGGCCTACAATGAGCAGTTCTTC. Its translation: CASSLGQGAYNEQFF. The full variable domain, completed using reference TRBV5-5 and TRBJ2-1, is DAGVTQSPTHLIKTRGQQVTLRCSPISGHKSVSWYQQVLGQGPQFIFQYYEKEERGRGNFPDRFSARQFPNYSSELNVNALLLGDSALYLCASSLGQGAYNEQFFGPGTRLTVL.